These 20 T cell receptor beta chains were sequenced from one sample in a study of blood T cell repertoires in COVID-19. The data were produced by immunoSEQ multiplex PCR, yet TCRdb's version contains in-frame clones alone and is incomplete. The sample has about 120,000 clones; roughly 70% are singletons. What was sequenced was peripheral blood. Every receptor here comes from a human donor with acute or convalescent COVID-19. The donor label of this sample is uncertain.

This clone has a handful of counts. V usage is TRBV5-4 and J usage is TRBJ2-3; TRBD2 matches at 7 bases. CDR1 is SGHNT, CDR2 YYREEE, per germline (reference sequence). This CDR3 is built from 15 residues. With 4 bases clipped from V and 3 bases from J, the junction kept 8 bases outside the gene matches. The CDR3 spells CASSRARGVTDTQYF. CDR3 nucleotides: TGTGCCAGCAGCCGTGCCCGGGGGGTAACAGATACGCAGTATTTT. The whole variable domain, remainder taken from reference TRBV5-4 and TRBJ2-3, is ETGVTQSPTHLIKTRGQQVTLRCSSQSGHNTVSWYQQALGQGPQFIFQYYREEENGRGNFPPRFSGLQFPNYSSELNVNALELDDSALYLCASSRARGVTDTQYFGPGTRLTVL.

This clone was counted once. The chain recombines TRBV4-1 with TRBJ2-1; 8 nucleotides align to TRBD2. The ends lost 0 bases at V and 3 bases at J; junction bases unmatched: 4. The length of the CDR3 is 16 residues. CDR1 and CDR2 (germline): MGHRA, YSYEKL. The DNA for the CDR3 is TGCGCCAGCAGCCAAGACCCGGGACTAGTCTACAATGAGCAGTTCTTC. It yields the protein CASSQDPGLVYNEQFF.

CDR3 sequence reads: CASSLESGETQYF. The CDR3 coding sequence is TGTGCCAGCAGCTTAGAATCGGGAGAGACCCAGTACTTC. The rearrangement uses TRBV11-1 and TRBJ2-5; D is ambiguous. Looked up from germline, CDR1 is SGHAT and CDR2 is FQDESV (reference sequence). This CDR3 has 13 amino acids. Trimming cost V 1 base and J 4 bases, with 7 bases left between them.

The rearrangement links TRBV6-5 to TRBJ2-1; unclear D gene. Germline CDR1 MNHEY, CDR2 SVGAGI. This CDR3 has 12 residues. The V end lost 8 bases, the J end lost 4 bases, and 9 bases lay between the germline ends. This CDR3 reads CASQTGYNEQFF. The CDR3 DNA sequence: TGTGCCAGCCAAACGGGTTACAATGAGCAGTTCTTC.

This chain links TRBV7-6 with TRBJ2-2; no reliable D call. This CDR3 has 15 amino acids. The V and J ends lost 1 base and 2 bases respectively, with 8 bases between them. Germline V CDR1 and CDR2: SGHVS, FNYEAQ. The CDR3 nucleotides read TGTGCCAGCAGCTTAGGGGCCGGAAACACCGGGGAGCTGTTTTTT. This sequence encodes CASSLGAGNTGELFF.

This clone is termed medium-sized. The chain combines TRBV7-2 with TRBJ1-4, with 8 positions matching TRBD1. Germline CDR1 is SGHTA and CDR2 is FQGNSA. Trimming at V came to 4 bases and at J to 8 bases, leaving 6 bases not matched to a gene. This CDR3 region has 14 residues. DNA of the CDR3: TGTGCCAGCAGCTCCGGCAGGGGGCGCGAAAAACTGTTTTTT. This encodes CASSSGRGREKLFF.

The CDR3 here is CASSIGLAGKNIQYF. In DNA form, the CDR3 reads TGTGCCAGCAGTATTGGACTAGCGGGCAAAAACATTCAGTACTTC. The genes are TRBV6-5 and TRBJ2-4; 11 bases fit TRBD2. Trimming removed 5 bases from V and 3 bases from J; junction bases left unmatched: 3. The CDR3 runs 15 residues. CDR1 and CDR2 (germline): MNHEY, SVGAGI.

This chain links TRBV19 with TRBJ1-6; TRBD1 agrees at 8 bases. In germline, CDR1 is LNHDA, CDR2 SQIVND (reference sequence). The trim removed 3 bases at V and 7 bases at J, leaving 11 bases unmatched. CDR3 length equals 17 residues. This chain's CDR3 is CASSIGGQARGNSPLHF. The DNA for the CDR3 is TGTGCCAGTAGTATCGGGGGACAGGCGAGAGGGAATTCACCCCTCCACTTT.

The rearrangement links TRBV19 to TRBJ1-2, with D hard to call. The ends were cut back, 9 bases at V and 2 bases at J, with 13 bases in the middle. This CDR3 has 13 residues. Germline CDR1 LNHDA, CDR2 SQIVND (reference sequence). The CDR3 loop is CASLSNSNYGYTF. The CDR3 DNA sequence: TGTGCCAGCTTATCGAACTCCAACTATGGCTACACCTTC.

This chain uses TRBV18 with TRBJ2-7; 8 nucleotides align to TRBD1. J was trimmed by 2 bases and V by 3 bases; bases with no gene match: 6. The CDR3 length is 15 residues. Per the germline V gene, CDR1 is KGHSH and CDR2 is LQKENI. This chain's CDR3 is CASSPPGQGTYEQYF. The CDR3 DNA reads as TGTGCCAGCTCACCGCCCGGACAGGGAACCTACGAGCAGTACTTC.

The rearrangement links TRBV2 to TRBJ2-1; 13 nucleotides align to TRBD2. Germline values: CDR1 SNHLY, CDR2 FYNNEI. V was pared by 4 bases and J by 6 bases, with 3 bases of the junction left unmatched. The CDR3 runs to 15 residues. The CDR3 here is CASSAGLAGINEQFF. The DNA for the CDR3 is TGTGCCAGCAGTGCGGGACTAGCGGGGATCAATGAGCAGTTCTTC.

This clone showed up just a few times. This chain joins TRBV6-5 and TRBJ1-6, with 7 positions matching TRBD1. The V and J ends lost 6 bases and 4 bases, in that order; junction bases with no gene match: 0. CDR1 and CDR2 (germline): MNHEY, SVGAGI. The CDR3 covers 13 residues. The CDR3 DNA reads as TGTGCCAGCAGGGGACAGTATAATTCACCCCTCCACTTT. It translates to CASRGQYNSPLHF.

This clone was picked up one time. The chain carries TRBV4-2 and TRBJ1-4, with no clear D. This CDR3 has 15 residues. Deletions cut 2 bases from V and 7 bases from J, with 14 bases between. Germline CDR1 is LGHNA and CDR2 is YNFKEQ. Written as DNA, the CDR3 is TGTGCCAGCAGCCAACGGCCAGGCGAGGGTGAAAAACTGTTTTTT. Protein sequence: CASSQRPGEGEKLFF.

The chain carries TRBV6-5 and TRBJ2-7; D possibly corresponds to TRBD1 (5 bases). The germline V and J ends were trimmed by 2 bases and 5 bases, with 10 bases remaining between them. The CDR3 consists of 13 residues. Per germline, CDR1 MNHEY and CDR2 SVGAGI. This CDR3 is CASSYGRAHEQYV. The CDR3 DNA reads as TGTGCCAGCAGTTACGGCAGGGCCCACGAGCAGTACGTC.

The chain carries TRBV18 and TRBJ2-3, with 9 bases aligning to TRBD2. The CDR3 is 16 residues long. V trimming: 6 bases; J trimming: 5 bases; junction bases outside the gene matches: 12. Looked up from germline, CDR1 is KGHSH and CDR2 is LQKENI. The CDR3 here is CASSPRASGVGDTQYF. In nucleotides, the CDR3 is TGTGCCAGCTCTCCGCGGGCTAGCGGGGTTGGAGATACGCAGTATTTT. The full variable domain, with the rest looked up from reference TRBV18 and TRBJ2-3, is NAGVMQNPRHLVRRRGQEARLRCSPMKGHSHVYWYRQLPEEGLKFMVYLQKENIIDESGMPKERFSAEFPKEGPSILRIQQVVRGDSAAYFCASSPRASGVGDTQYFGPGTRLTVL.

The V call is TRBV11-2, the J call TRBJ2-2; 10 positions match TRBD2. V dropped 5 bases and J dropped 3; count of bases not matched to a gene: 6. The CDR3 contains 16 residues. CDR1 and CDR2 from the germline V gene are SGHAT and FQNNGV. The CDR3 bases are TGTGCCAGCAGCCATAGCGGGAGGAGGTACACCGGGGAGCTGTTTTTT. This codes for CASSHSGRRYTGELFF.

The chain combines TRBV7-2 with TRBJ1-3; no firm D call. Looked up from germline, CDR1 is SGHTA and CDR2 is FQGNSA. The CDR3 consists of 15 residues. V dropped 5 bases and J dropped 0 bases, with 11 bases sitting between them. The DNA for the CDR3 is TGTGCCAGCAGCCCGCAAGCCCCCTCTGGAAACACCATATATTTT. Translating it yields CASSPQAPSGNTIYF.

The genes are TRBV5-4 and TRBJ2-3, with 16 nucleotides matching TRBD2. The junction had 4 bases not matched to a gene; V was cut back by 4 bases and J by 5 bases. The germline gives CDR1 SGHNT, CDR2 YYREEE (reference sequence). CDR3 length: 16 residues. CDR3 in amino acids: CASSGTSGGAGDTQYF. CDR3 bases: TGTGCCAGCAGCGGGACTAGCGGGGGGGCAGGAGATACGCAGTATTTT.

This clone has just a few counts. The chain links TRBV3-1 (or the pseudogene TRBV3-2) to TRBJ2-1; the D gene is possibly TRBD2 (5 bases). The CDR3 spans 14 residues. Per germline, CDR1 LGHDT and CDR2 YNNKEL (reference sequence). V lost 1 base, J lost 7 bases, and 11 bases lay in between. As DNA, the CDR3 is TGTGCCAGCAGCCAAGGTCGGGGTTTGAATGAGCAGTTCTTC. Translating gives CASSQGRGLNEQFF.

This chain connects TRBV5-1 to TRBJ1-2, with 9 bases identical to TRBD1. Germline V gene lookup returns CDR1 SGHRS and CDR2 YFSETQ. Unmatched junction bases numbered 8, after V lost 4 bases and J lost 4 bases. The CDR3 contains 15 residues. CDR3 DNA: TGCGCCAGCAGCAGTACAGGGGGCAAGTTCTATGGCTACACCTTC. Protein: CASSSTGGKFYGYTF. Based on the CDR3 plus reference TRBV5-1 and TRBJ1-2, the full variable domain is KAGVTQTPRYLIKTRGQQVTLSCSPISGHRSVSWYQQTPGQGLQFLFEYFSETQRNKGNFPGRFSGRQFSNSRSEMNVSTLELGDSALYLCASSSTGGKFYGYTFGSGTRLTVV.